This T cell receptor (beta chain) was observed in a study of CD8 T cells in ankylosing spondylitis. Looked up from germline, CDR1 is SQVTM and CDR2 is ANQGSEA. The CDR3 is made up of 12 amino acids. Trimming left V 6 bases short and J 5 bases short, with 11 bases between. This clonotype was seen many times. Each CDR3 protein gets one entry after TCRdb re-called the 5' RACE reads with MiXCR. Among around 300,000 distinct CDR3 sequences listed, 9.5% to 13% were seen once. This receptor was identified in a female donor with ankylosing spondylitis or in good health (not recorded which). The sequencing sample was made of blood, either unsorted or a sorted T cell fraction (not recorded which). The chain has TRBV29-1 and TRBJ2-1; D ambiguous. As DNA, the CDR3 is TGCAGCGTGTCCCTACATGACAATGAGCAGTTCTTC. Translation gives CSVSLHDNEQFF.